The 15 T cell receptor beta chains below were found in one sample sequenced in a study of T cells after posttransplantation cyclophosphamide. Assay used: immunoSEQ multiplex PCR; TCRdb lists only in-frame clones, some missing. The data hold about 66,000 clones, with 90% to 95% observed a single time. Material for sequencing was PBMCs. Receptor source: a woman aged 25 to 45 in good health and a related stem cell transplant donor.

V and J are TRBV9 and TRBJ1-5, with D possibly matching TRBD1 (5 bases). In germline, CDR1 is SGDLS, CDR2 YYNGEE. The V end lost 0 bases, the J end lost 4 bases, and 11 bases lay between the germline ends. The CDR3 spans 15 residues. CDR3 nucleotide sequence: TGTGCCAGCAGCGTAGGCCAGGGAATAAATCAGCCCCAGCATTTT. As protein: CASSVGQGINQPQHF.

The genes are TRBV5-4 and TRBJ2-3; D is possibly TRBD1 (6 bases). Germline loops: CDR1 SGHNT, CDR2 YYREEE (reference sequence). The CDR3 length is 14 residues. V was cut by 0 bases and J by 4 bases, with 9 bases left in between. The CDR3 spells CASSLDRVADTQYF. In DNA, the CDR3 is TGTGCCAGCAGCTTGGACAGGGTGGCAGATACGCAGTATTTT.

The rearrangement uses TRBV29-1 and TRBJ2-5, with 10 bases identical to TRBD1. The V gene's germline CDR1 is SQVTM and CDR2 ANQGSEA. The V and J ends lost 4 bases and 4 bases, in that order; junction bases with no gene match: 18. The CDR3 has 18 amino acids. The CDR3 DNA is TGCAGCGTTGTCGGGCCGGGACAGGGGAAGAGGATAGGAGAGACCCAGTACTTC. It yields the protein CSVVGPGQGKRIGETQYF.

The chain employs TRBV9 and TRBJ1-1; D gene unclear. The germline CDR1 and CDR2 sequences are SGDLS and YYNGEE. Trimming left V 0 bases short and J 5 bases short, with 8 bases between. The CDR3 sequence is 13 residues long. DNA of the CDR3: TGTGCCAGCAGCGTAGCTCGAGGGACTGAAGCTTTCTTT. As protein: CASSVARGTEAFF. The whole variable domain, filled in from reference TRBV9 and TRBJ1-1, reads DSGVTQTPKHLITATGQRVTLRCSPRSGDLSVYWYQQSLDQGLQFLIQYYNGEERAKGNILERFSAQQFPDLHSELNLSSLELGDSALYFCASSVARGTEAFFGQGTRLTVV.

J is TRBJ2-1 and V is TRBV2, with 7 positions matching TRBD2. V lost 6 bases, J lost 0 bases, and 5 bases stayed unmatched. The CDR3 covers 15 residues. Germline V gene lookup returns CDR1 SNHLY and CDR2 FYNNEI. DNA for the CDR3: TGTGCCAGCAGCCTACTAGCGAGCTCCTACAATGAGCAGTTCTTC. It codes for CASSLLASSYNEQFF.

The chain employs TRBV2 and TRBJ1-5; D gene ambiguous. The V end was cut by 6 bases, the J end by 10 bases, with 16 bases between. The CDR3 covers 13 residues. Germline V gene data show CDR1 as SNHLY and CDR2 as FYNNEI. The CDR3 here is CASRVNWRTPQHF. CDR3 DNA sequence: TGTGCCAGCAGGGTAAATTGGCGAACTCCCCAGCATTTT.

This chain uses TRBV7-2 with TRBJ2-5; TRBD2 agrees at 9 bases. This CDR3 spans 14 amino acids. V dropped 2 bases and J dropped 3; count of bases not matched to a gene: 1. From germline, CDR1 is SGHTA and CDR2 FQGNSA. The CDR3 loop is CASSLQRGEETQYF. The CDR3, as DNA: TGTGCCAGCAGCTTACAGCGGGGGGAAGAGACCCAGTACTTC.

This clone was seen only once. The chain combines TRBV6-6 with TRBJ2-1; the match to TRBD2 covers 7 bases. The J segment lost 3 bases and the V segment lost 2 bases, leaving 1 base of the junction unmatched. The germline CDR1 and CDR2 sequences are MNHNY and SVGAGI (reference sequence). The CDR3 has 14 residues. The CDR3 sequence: CASSYAGDYNEQFF. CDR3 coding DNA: TGTGCCAGCAGTTACGCGGGGGACTACAATGAGCAGTTCTTC.

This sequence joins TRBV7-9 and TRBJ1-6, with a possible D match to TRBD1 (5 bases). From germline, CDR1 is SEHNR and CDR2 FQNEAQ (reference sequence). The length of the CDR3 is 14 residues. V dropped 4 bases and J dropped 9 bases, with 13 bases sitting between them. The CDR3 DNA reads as TGTGCCAGCAGCTCTGGACAAGCGTCTTCACCCCTCCACTTT. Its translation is CASSSGQASSPLHF.

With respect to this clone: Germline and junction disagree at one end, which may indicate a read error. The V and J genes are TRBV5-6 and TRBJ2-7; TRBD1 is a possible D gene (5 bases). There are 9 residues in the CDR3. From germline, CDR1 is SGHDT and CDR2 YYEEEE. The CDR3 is CASQAGIDF. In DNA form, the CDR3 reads TGTGCCAGCCAGGCAGGGATAGATTTC.

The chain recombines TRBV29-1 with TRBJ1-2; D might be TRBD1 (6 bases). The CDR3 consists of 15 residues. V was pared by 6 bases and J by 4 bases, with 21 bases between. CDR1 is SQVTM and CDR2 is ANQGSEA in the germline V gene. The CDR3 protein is CSVDVDGGASYGYTF. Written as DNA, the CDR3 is TGCAGCGTCGACGTCGACGGGGGCGCTTCCTATGGCTACACCTTC.

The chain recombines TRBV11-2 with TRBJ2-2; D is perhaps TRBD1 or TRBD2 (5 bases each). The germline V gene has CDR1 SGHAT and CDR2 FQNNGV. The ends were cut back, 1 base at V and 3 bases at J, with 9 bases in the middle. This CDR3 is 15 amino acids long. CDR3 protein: CASSLGDPHTGELFF. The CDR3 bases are TGTGCCAGCAGCTTAGGGGACCCCCACACCGGGGAGCTGTTTTTT.

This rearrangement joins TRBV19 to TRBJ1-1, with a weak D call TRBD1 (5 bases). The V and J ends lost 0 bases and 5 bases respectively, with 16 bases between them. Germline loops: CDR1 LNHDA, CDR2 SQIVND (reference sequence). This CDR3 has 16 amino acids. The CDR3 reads CASSIEGPSEGTEAFF. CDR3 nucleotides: TGTGCCAGTAGTATAGAGGGGCCCTCCGAGGGGACTGAAGCTTTCTTT. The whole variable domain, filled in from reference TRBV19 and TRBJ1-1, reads DGGITQSPKYLFRKEGQNVTLSCEQNLNHDAMYWYRQDPGQGLRLIYYSQIVNDFQKGDIAEGYSVSREKKESFPLTVTSAQKNPTAFYLCASSIEGPSEGTEAFFGQGTRLTVV.

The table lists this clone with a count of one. The CDR3 nucleotides read TGTGCCAGCAGCCAAGGCCATCCGGGGAGCTCCTACAATGAGCAGTTCTTC. Encoded protein: CASSQGHPGSSYNEQFF. The V call is TRBV4-2, the J call TRBJ2-1; D is perhaps TRBD2 (5 bases). The CDR3 sequence is 17 residues long. CDR1 LGHNA and CDR2 YNFKEQ come from the germline V gene. Trimming stripped 1 base from V and 0 bases from J, with 13 bases between.

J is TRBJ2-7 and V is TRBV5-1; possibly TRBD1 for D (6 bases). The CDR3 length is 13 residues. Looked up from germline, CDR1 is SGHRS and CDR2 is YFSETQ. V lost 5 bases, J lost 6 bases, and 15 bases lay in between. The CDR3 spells CASRQEQGREQYF. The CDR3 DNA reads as TGCGCCAGCAGACAAGAACAGGGTCGCGAGCAGTACTTC.